This T cell receptor beta chain was captured in a study of blood T cell repertoires in COVID-19. Study information: T cells, B-cell-depleted T cells, or PBMCs provided the cDNA or gDNA that served as material.

This study enrolled people aged about 18 to 90 from 20 to 25 US geographic areas. Authors' data handling: Amplification from reference gene primers served as the basis for estimated nucleated cell counts. TCRdb's copy holds only in-frame clones and misses some; the assay was immunoSEQ multiplex PCR. The DNA was the basis for D and trimming; V, J and clone size are from that table. The table has some 300,000 clones, nearly 90% seen once; the top ten hold roughly a tenth. This CDR3 contains 12 residues. V lost 5 bases and J lost 4; bases outside the gene matches: 2. Germline CDR1 and CDR2: MDHEN and SYDVKM.

The sequence came from a woman in her 30s who had recovered from COVID-19. The chain recombines TRBV28 with TRBJ2-7; 7 bases are a match to TRBD1. The sequencing sample was made of PBMCs or T cells enriched from blood (not recorded which). The DNA for the CDR3 is TGTGCCAGCAGTCTGACAGGGTACGAGCAGTACTTC. Translating it yields CASSLTGYEQYF.